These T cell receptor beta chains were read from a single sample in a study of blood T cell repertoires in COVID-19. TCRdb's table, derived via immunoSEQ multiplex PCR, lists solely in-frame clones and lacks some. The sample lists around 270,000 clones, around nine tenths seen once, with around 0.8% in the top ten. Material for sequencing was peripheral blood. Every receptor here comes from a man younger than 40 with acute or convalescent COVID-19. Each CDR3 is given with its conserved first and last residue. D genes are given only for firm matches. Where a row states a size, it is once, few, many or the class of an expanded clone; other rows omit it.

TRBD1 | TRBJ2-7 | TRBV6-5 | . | TGTGCCAGCAAGGGACAGGGTCGCTACGAGCAGTACTTC | CASKGQGRYEQYF
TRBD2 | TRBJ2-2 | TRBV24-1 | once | TGTGCCACCAGTGATCCCCGAGCCAGCGGGGGGAACACCGGGGAGCTGTTTTTT | CATSDPRASGGNTGELFF
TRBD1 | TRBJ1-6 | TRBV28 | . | TGTGCCAGCAGCAGGTCGGACAGGGAGGTTTCACCCCTCCACTTT | CASSRSDREVSPLHF
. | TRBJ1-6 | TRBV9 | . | TGTGCCAGCAGCGTAGCGGCAGGGAACAATTCACCCCTCCACTTT | CASSVAAGNNSPLHF
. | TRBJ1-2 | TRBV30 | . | TGTGCCTGGACGGCGGGGTCCAACTATGGCTACACCTTC | CAWTAGSNYGYTF
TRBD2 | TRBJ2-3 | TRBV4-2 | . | TGTGCCAGCAGCCCCTCGGGTAGCGGGGGGAGCACAGATACGCAGTATTTT | CASSPSGSGGSTDTQYF
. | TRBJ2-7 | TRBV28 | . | TGTGCCAGCACCGACTCGCGCTCAGAGCAGTACTTC | CASTDSRSEQYF
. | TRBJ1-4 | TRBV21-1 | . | TGTGCCAGCAGCAAGGGAGGGGATGGCGAAAAACTGTTTTTT | CASSKGGDGEKLFF
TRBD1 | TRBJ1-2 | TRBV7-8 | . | TGTGCCAGCAGCATTACTGGGACAGGGAACTATGGCTACACCTTC | CASSITGTGNYGYTF
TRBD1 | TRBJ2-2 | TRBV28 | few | TGTGCCAGCAGTTTCGGGAAGCCGGGACAGCCTTACACCGGGGAGCTGTTTTTT | CASSFGKPGQPYTGELFF
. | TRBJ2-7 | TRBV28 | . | TGTGCCAGCAGTTCGGCCGTTGAGTGGCAGGCCTACGAGCAGTACTTC | CASSSAVEWQAYEQYF
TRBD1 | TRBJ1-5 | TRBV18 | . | TGTGCCAGCTCACCAAGGGGACAGGGTCGTCAGCCCCAGCATTTT | CASSPRGQGRQPQHF
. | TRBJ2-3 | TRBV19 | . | TGTGCCAGTAGTCCATGGACAGGCACAGATACGCAGTATTTT | CASSPWTGTDTQYF
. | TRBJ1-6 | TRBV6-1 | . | TGTGCCAGCAGTGCCAGGGCAATTGGTATAGGGTCACCCCTCCACTTT | CASSARAIGIGSPLHF
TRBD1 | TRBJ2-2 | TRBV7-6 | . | TGTGCCAGCAGCTTACGGAGACAGGGGGGGACCGGGGAGCTGTTTTTT | CASSLRRQGGTGELFF
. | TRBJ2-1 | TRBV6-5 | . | TGTGCCAGCAGTTACTCGAGGCTAGCCTGGAACAATGAGCAGTTCTTC | CASSYSRLAWNNEQFF
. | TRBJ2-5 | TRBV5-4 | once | TGTGCCAGCAGCCCTGAGAACAGGCTCGGGGAGACCCAGTACTTC | CASSPENRLGETQYF
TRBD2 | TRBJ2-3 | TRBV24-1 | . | TGTGCCACCAGTAGCGGGGGGCGGGGCACAGATACGCAGTATTTT | CATSSGGRGTDTQYF
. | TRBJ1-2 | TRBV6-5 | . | TGTGCCAGCACAAGGACAGCACTCGCAAACTATGGCTACACCTTC | CASTRTALANYGYTF
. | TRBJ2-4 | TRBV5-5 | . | TGTGCCAGCAGCCGAGGACTCGAAAACATTCAGTACTTC | CASSRGLENIQYF
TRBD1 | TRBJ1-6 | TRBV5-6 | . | TGTGCCAGCAGCCGAACCGGGACAGGGGCGAATTCACCCCTCCACTTT | CASSRTGTGANSPLHF
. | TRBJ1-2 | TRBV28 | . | TGTGCCAGCAGTTTAGGGCCAGGGTACTATGGCTACACCTTC | CASSLGPGYYGYTF
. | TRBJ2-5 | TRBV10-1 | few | TGCGCCAGCAGTGAGGGTAATAGGGGTCAAGAGACCCAGTACTTC | CASSEGNRGQETQYF
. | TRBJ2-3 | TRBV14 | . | TGTGCCAGCAGCCAAGCTCCCTCGCCGGGTCAAGATACGCAGTATTTT | CASSQAPSPGQDTQYF
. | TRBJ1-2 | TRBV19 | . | TGTGCCAGTAGTAGCGGACAGCCTATCGGCTACACCTTC | CASSSGQPIGYTF
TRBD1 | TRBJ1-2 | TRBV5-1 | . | TGCGCCAGCAGCGGTGGACAGGGGGCGAACTATGGCTACACCTTC | CASSGGQGANYGYTF
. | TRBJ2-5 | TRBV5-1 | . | TGCGCCAGCAGCTTTATGGGGACAACCGGCCAAGAGACCCAGTACTTC | CASSFMGTTGQETQYF
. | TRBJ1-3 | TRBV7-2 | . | TGTGCCAGCAGCTTAATCTCCGGACACTCTGGAAACACCATATATTTT | CASSLISGHSGNTIYF
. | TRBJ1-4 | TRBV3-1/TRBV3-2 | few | TGTGCCAGCAGCCGACTTCCAACTAATGAAAAACTGTTTTTT | CASSRLPTNEKLFF
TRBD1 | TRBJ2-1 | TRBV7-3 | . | TGTGCCAGCAGTGCGGACAGGGGCTCCTACAATGAGCAGTTCTTC | CASSADRGSYNEQFF
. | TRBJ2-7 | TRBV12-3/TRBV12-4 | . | TGTGCCAGCAGTTTCCTAAGTTACGAGCAGTACTTC | CASSFLSYEQYF
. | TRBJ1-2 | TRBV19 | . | TGTGCCAGTCGGTCCCCTCAGGGGAAAGGGGTGAATGGCTACACCTTC | CASRSPQGKGVNGYTF
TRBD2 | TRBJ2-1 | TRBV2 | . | TGTGCCAGCACCCGTAGCGGGGCCGACTACAATGAGCAGTTCTTC | CASTRSGADYNEQFF
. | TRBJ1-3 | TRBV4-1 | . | TGCGCCAGCAGCCAAGAAGACAAGAGCTCTGGAAACACCATATATTTT | CASSQEDKSSGNTIYF
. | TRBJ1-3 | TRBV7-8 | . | TGTGCCAGCGGCGGGACGAGCTCTGGAAACACCATATATTTT | CASGGTSSGNTIYF
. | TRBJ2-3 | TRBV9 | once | TGTGCCAGCAGCGTAGCAGAGCGGGCCCTCACAGATACGCAGTATTTT | CASSVAERALTDTQYF
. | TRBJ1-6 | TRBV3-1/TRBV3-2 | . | TGTGCCAGCAGCCAAGGGGGCAGGGTAGGTTCACCCCTCCACTTT | CASSQGGRVGSPLHF
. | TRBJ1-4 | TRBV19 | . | TGTGCCAGTAGTATCCGTCGGGGGGAGAATGAAAAACTGTTTTTT | CASSIRRGENEKLFF
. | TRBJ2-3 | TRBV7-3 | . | TGTGCCAGCAGCTTAACTAGCCGCACAGATACGCAGTATTTT | CASSLTSRTDTQYF
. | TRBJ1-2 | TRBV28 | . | TGTGCCAGCAGTTTGTCAACTTATGGCTACACCTTC | CASSLSTYGYTF
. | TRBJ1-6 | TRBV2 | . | TGTGCCAGCACCCCGGACGGGAAGGTAGGACCCCTCCACTTT | CASTPDGKVGPLHF
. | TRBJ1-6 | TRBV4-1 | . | TGCGCCAGCAGCCAATCGAGGGTCTCAGGATCACCCCTCCACTTT | CASSQSRVSGSPLHF
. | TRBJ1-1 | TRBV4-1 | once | TGCGCCAGCAGCCAAGATGTGTTTGGGGAGACTGAAGCTTTCTTT | CASSQDVFGETEAFF
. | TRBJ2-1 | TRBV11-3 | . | TGTGCCAGCAGCTCCCGAGGTAGCCACTCCTACAATGAGCAGTTCTTC | CASSSRGSHSYNEQFF
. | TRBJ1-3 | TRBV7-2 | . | TGTGCCAGCAGCTTAGTCAGGGGCATAGGAAACACCATATATTTT | CASSLVRGIGNTIYF
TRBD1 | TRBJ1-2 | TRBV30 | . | TGTGCCTGGAGTGGACAGGGGGACTATGGCTACACCTTC | CAWSGQGDYGYTF
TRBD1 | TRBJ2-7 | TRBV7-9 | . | TGTGCCAGCAGCTCGGGGACAGGACACACCTACGAGCAGTACTTC | CASSSGTGHTYEQYF
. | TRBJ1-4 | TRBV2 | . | TGTGCCAGCAGTCGCTCTGCGAATAATGAAAAACTGTTTTTT | CASSRSANNEKLFF
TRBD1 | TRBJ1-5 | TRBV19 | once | TGTGCCAGTAGTTTCGGGACAGGGACGGTTCGGTCAAATCAGCCCCAGCATTTT | CASSFGTGTVRSNQPQHF
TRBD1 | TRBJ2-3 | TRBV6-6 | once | TGTGCCAGCACCCGACAGGGGTTAAGCACAGATACGCAGTATTTT | CASTRQGLSTDTQYF
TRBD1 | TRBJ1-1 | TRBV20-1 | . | TGCAGTGCTAGTAGAGAAGGGACAGGGATCCAAGCTTTCTTT | CSASREGTGIQAFF
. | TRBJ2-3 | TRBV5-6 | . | TGTGCCAGCAGCTGGTCAGGGGCCCTCGCAGATACGCAGTATTTT | CASSWSGALADTQYF
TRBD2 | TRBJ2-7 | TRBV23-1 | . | TGCGCCAGCAGTCAATCCTCGAGCCCCGCCAGGGAGGGACTTGAGCAGTACTTC | CASSQSSSPAREGLEQYF